Below, one TCR beta chain is given with its context. What it recognizes is unknown. Libraries were prepared by immunoSEQ multiplex PCR; TCRdb keeps only in-frame clonotypes and omits some of them. The repertoire holds over 1.5 million clones, with approximately 98% as singletons. This sample was included in a study of shared clonotypes between healthy human individuals. General study points: Against clonotypes common to all four donors, non-shared ones had lower generation probabilities.

The CDR3 sequence is 13 residues long. Germline trimming cut 10 bases from V and 3 bases from J; bases unmatched to any gene: 6. The germline CDR1 and CDR2 sequences are MNHEY and SVGAGI. This sequence joins TRBV6-5 and TRBJ1-1; 9 bases fit TRBD1. The material sequenced was naive CD4+ T cells sorted from blood. Specified subset: CD45RA+ positively selected. The TCR comes from a man aged 25 to 40 in good health. CDR3 sequence (DNA): TGTGCCATCCAACAGGGGGCGTACACTGAAGCTTTCTTT. It encodes CAIQQGAYTEAFF.